This is a list of T cell receptor beta chains from one sample in a study of cytomegalovirus exposure and HLA in healthy donors. Clones were sequenced by immunoSEQ multiplex PCR, and TCRdb holds only the in-frame ones, with some missing. The data contain about 200,000 clones, over 60% of them singletons. Sequencing was done on a sample of PBMCs. These receptors came from a middle-aged woman in good health and CMV-seronegative. CDR3s include the opening cysteine and the closing phenylalanine or tryptophan. Each record gives: J gene, V gene, CDR3 protein.

j_call: TRBJ2-3
v_call: TRBV7-9
cdr3_aa: CASSLGDRARDTQYF

j_call: TRBJ1-3
v_call: TRBV28
cdr3_aa: CASSPVPISGNTIYF

j_call: TRBJ2-3
v_call: TRBV6-1
cdr3_aa: CASSETGTQYF

j_call: TRBJ2-5
v_call: TRBV4-3
cdr3_aa: CASSRLLADQETQYF

j_call: TRBJ1-4
v_call: TRBV4-3
cdr3_aa: CASSQDSTGTNEKLFF

j_call: TRBJ1-2
v_call: TRBV6-5
cdr3_aa: CASRTREGYTF

j_call: TRBJ2-3
v_call: TRBV7-2
cdr3_aa: CASSPLVRDTQYF

j_call: TRBJ1-5
v_call: TRBV28
cdr3_aa: CASWGRSSGSNQPQHF

j_call: TRBJ2-1
v_call: TRBV9
cdr3_aa: CASSPLTSGAYNEQFF

j_call: TRBJ2-1
v_call: TRBV2
cdr3_aa: CASSEARASNEQFF

j_call: TRBJ1-5
v_call: TRBV15
cdr3_aa: CATSRLDTSNQPQHF

j_call: TRBJ2-7
v_call: TRBV18
cdr3_aa: CASSPSSTGNYEQYF

j_call: TRBJ2-5
v_call: TRBV5-1
cdr3_aa: CASSLNSRETQYF

j_call: TRBJ2-3
v_call: TRBV6-6
cdr3_aa: CASRWQGFPDTQYF

j_call: TRBJ1-5
v_call: TRBV9
cdr3_aa: CASSLRGDRGQPQHF

j_call: TRBJ2-5
v_call: TRBV30
cdr3_aa: CAVSGRRVETQYF

j_call: TRBJ1-1
v_call: TRBV10-3
cdr3_aa: CAISESVRTEAFF

j_call: TRBJ1-5
v_call: TRBV30
cdr3_aa: CAWSVQGYGNQPQHF

j_call: TRBJ1-5
v_call: TRBV19
cdr3_aa: CASTKTGSDNQPQHF

j_call: TRBJ2-1
v_call: TRBV7-3
cdr3_aa: CASSLGLHNEQFF

j_call: TRBJ2-1
v_call: TRBV21-1
cdr3_aa: CASRNSGNNEQFF

j_call: TRBJ2-1
v_call: TRBV27
cdr3_aa: CASRLVGLGSSSYNEQFF

j_call: TRBJ1-2
v_call: TRBV5-5
cdr3_aa: CASSLEWTAGDYGYTF

j_call: TRBJ2-1
v_call: TRBV19
cdr3_aa: CASINGRGNNEQFF

j_call: TRBJ2-5
v_call: TRBV5-6
cdr3_aa: CASSLAGTEETQYF

j_call: TRBJ1-3
v_call: TRBV11-3
cdr3_aa: CASSLRPARISGNTIYF

j_call: TRBJ1-1
v_call: TRBV18
cdr3_aa: CASSEGQGNTEAFF

j_call: TRBJ2-6
v_call: TRBV2
cdr3_aa: CASSVAGAVSGANVLTF

j_call: TRBJ2-1
v_call: TRBV7-3
cdr3_aa: CASSLSGRGDEQFF

j_call: TRBJ2-5
v_call: TRBV10-3
cdr3_aa: CAISDRPQETQYF

j_call: TRBJ2-3
v_call: TRBV7-2
cdr3_aa: CASSSTPGLAGGRDTQYF

j_call: TRBJ1-1
v_call: TRBV5-1
cdr3_aa: CASSSKERQGKDRREAFF

j_call: TRBJ2-3
v_call: TRBV11-3
cdr3_aa: CASRDTGSDTQYF

j_call: TRBJ2-5
v_call: TRBV30
cdr3_aa: CAWSVPVTSGQETQYF

j_call: TRBJ2-3
v_call: TRBV15
cdr3_aa: CATSRGPTSGSTDTQYF

j_call: TRBJ2-1
v_call: TRBV6-1
cdr3_aa: CASSFTSGSVNEQFF

j_call: TRBJ2-2
v_call: TRBV4-3
cdr3_aa: CASSQVFSGSRTGELFF

j_call: TRBJ2-7
v_call: TRBV25-1
cdr3_aa: CASNYAGHSYEQYF

j_call: TRBJ2-1
v_call: TRBV6-5
cdr3_aa: CASSYSTRTGYNEQFF

j_call: TRBJ2-3
v_call: TRBV7-9
cdr3_aa: CASSPGTSTDTQYF

j_call: TRBJ2-6
v_call: TRBV9
cdr3_aa: CASSVGGRGANVLTF

j_call: TRBJ1-2
v_call: TRBV6-5
cdr3_aa: CASSRSVRSGYTF

j_call: TRBJ1-6
v_call: TRBV5-1
cdr3_aa: CASTLNTPGDNSPLHF

j_call: TRBJ1-2
v_call: TRBV5-1
cdr3_aa: CASSSGGEAGAYGYTF

j_call: TRBJ1-3
v_call: TRBV6-5
cdr3_aa: CAGITGTVGEPIYF

j_call: TRBJ2-7
v_call: TRBV11-2
cdr3_aa: CASSLVPGGGVQYF

j_call: TRBJ1-5
v_call: TRBV4-2
cdr3_aa: CASSQDTGQFNQPQHF

j_call: TRBJ2-6
v_call: TRBV11-2
cdr3_aa: CASSLSGASGANVLTF

j_call: TRBJ1-5
v_call: TRBV18
cdr3_aa: CASSEGATGVGQPQHF

j_call: TRBJ2-7
v_call: TRBV7-8
cdr3_aa: CASSPRTGTGFLYEQYF

j_call: TRBJ2-7
v_call: TRBV11-3
cdr3_aa: CASSYRTGSYEQYF

j_call: TRBJ2-7
v_call: TRBV19
cdr3_aa: CATGLAIIGEQYF

j_call: TRBJ2-2
v_call: TRBV6-1
cdr3_aa: CASSLRDRGLLLFF

j_call: TRBJ1-2
v_call: TRBV11-2
cdr3_aa: CASNNYRNRGYTF

j_call: TRBJ1-6
v_call: TRBV19
cdr3_aa: CASSIVAGYNSPLHF

j_call: TRBJ2-3
v_call: TRBV5-1
cdr3_aa: CASSDPGTSTDTQYF

j_call: TRBJ1-1
v_call: TRBV9
cdr3_aa: CASSGPGTGNTEAFF

j_call: TRBJ1-1
v_call: TRBV7-2
cdr3_aa: CASSLRGNLNTEAFF

j_call: TRBJ1-2
v_call: TRBV7-9
cdr3_aa: CARQEQDYGYTF